The entry below gives a single TCR beta chain sequence along with its context. This CDR3 spans 14 amino acids. The germline CDR1 and CDR2 sequences are SGHTA and FQGNSA. Deletions cut 0 bases from V and 5 bases from J, with 10 bases between. This sample stems from a study of OX40 agonist ivuxolimab in advanced cancers. The repertoire was sequenced with immunoSEQ multiplex PCR; TCRdb's copy has only in-frame clones and lacks some. The sample holds roughly 100,000 clones, 90% to 95% seen once. This material consisted of CD4+ or CD8+ T cells sorted from blood, taken in a trial of the OX40 agonist ivuxolimab. This receptor was identified in an adult with an advanced solid tumor such as melanoma, head and neck, liver or kidney cancer. The V call is TRBV7-2, the J call TRBJ2-5, with D possibly being TRBD1 (6 bases). The CDR3 reads CASSLASGAETQYF. CDR3 nucleotide sequence: TGTGCCAGCAGCTTAGCGTCAGGGGCCGAGACCCAGTACTTC.